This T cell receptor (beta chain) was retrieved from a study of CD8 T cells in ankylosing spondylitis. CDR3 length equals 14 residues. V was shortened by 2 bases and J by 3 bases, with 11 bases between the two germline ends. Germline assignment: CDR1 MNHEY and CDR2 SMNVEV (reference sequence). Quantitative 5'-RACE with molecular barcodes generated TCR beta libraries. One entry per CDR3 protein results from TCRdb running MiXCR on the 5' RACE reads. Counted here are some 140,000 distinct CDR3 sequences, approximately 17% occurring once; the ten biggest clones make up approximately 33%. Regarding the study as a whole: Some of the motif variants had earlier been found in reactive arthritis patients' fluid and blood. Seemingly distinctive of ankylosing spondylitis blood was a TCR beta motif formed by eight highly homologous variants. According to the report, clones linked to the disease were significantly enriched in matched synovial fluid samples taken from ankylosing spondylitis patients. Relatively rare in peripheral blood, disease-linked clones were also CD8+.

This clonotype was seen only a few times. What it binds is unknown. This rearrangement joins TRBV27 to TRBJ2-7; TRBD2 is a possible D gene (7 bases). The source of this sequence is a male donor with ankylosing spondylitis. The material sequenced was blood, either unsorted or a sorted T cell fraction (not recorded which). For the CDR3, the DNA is TGTGCCAGCAGTTTAGCAGGGGAGGGCTACGAGCAGTACTTC. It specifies CASSLAGEGYEQYF.